The clone carrying this T cell receptor (beta chain) was detected many times. No antigen is known for it. Calling hyperthyroidism stable required that no ophthalmopathy show up within 18 months of follow-up. If patients had other autoimmune diseases, uncontrolled infections, pregnancy or lactation, they were excluded. This record comes from a study of Graves' ophthalmopathy and Graves' hyperthyroidism. Study-level points and caveats: Discriminating ophthalmopathy from stable hyperthyroidism, a 13-signature model attained a sensitivity of about 90% and a specificity of almost 83%.

There are 15 residues in the CDR3. The V gene's germline CDR1 is MNHEY and CDR2 SMNVEV (reference sequence). The V segment lost 5 bases and the J segment 15 bases; nucleotides outside the gene matches: 15. RNA transcripts provided the template for amplifying TCR beta CDR3 regions. Second-round multiplex PCR followed a first-round RT-PCR using HTBI primers. TCRdb processed the multiplex PCR reads anew with MiXCR; each CDR3 protein has one entry. The sample holds 400,000 to 450,000 distinct CDR3 sequences; roughly 21% are singletons and the top ten take under 3%. This sequence was found in a woman younger than 30 with stable Graves' hyperthyroidism. The sample taken for sequencing was peripheral blood. This rearrangement joins TRBV27 to TRBJ1-6, with 8 positions matching TRBD1. CDR3 sequence (DNA): TGTGCCAGCAGTGTCAGGGGGCCCCTCGCCATCAACCTCCACTTT. Translating gives CASSVRGPLAINLHF.